This TCR beta chain was retrieved from a study of technical replicates of blood from a few donors. There are a few counts of this clone. TCRdb's copy holds only in-frame clones and misses some; the assay was immunoSEQ multiplex PCR. The table records about 83,000 clones, about 97% of them present only once. Trimming left V 6 bases short and J 6 bases short, with 14 bases between. CDR3 length: 13 residues. Per the germline V gene, CDR1 is WNHNN and CDR2 is SYGVQD (reference sequence). The rearrangement links TRBV10-1 to TRBJ1-1; a weak D match, TRBD1 (6 bases). Sequenced input: T cells isolated from PBMCs. The TCR comes from a human donor in good health. This CDR3 is CASSKAPGAEAFF. The CDR3 nucleotides read TGCGCCAGCAGCAAAGCACCAGGGGCTGAAGCTTTCTTT.